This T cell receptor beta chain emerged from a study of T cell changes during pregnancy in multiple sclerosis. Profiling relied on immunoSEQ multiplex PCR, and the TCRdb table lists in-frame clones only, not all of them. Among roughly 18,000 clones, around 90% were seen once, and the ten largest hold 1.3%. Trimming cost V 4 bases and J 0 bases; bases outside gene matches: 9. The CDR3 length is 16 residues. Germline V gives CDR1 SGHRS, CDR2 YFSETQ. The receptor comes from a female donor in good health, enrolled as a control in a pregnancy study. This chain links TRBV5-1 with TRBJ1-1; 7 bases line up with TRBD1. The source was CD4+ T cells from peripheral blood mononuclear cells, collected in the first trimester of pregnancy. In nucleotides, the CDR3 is TGCGCCAGCAGCCAACTGTTACAGGGGTTGAACACTGAAGCTTTCTTT. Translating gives CASSQLLQGLNTEAFF.